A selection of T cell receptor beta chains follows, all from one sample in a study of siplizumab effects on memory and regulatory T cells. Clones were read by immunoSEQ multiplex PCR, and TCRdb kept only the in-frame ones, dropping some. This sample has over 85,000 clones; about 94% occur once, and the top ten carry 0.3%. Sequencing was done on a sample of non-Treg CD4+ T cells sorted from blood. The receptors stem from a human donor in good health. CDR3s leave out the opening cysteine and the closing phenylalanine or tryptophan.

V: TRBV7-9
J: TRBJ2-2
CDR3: ASTLDGNTGELF

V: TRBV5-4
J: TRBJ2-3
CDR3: ASSPKGGLTEKDTQY

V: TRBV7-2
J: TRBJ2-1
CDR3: ASSSDRGYNEQF

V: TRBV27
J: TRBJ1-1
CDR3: ASNPSKIGANTEAF

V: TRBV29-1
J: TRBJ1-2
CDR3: SVLDGTNYGYT

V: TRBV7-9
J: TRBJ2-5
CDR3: ASSLAESGGARETQY

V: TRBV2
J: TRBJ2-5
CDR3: ASSLGLAGGGETQY

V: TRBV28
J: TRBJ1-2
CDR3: ASSLRTDGYT

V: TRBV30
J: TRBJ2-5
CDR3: AWSIKETQY

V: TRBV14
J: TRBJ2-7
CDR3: ASSPGGQRYEQY

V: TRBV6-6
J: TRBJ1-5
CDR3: ASRKGTGNQPQH

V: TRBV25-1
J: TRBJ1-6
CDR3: ASYGGPGRLH

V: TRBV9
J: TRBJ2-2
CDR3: ASSTQNTNRGGELF

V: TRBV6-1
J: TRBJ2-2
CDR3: ASSESLNLNGELF

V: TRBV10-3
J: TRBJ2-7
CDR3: AISESKDRGQY

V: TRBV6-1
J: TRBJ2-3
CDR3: ASSEMARVADTQY

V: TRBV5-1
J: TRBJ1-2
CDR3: ASSLWTVGNYGYT

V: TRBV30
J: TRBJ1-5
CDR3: AWSVRGNQPQH

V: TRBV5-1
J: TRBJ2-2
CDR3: ASSRDPSGGATGELF

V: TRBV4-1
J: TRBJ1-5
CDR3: ASSPTGIFGNQPQH

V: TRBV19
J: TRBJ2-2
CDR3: ASSITGGSGELF

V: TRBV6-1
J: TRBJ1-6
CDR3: ASSERENSPLH

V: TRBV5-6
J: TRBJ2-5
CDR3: ASSRTGGQETQY

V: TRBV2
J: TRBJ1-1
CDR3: ASNLRWNTEAF

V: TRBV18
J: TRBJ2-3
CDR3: ASSPRTSGVTDTQY

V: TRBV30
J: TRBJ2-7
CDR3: AWTIRTSGHPYEQY

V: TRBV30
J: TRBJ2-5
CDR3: AWSQGVPRETQY

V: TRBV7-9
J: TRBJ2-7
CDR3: ASSLPVSRSEQY

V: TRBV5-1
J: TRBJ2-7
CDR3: ASSFGTPTYEQY

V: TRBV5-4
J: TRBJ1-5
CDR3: ASSLDASNQPQH

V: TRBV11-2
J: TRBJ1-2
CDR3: ASSLDHGEYYGYT

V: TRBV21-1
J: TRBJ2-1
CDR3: ASSKGAGADSYNEQF

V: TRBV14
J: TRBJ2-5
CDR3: ASSQDPRTGGWRDETQY

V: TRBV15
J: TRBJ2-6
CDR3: ATSRDFSGANVLT

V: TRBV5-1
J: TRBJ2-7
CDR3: ASSPGLAGGDEQY

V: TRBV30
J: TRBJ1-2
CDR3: ACSGGGSYT

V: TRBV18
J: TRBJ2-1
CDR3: ATNGAIYNEQF

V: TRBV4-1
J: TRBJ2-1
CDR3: ASSQDPTSGDNEQF

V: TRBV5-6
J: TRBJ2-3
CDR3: ASSSTSHTQY

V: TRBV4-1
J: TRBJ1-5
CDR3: ASSQGLANRGSQH

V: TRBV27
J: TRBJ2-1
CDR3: ASSSTPGLAGHNEQF

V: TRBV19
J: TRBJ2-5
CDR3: ASRGKVGETQY

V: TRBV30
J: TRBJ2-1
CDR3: AWSNPSSSYNEQF

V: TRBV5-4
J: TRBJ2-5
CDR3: ASSFKQGAAGEETQY

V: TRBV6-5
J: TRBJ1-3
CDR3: ASSRLTGSGNTIY

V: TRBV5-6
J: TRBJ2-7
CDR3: ASSMTSGAYVQY

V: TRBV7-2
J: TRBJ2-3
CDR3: ASSLPSQDPD

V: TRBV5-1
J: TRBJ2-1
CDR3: ASSLSSPLSLAGGQSLRNEQF

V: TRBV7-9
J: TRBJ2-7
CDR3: ASSDRGYYEQY

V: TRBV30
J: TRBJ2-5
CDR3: AWSVLSGGAGETQY

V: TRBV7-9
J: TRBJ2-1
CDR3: ASSLGDRVGEQF

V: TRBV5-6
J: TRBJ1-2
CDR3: ASSLQGARYGYT

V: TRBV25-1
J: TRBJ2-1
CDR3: ASSEFGGRGYNEQF

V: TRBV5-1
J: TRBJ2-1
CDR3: ASSSPPIHEQF

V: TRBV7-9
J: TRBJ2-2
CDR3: ASSLASRGNTGELF

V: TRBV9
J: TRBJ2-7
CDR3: ASSVAPGFQYEQY